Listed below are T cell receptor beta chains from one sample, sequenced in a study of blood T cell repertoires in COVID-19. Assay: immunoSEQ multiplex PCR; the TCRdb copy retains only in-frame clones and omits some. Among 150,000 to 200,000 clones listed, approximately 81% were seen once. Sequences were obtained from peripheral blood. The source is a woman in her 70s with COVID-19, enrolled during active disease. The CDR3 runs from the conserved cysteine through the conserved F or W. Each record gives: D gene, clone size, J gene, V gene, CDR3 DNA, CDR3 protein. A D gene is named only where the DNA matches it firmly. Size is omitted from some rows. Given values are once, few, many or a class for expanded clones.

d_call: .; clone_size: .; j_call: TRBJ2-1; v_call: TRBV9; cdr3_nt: TGTGCCAGCAGCCTCAGAACGAGCGAGATCTACAATGAGCAGTTCTTC; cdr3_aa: CASSLRTSEIYNEQFF
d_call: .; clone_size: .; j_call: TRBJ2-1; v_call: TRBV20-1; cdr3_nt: TGCAGTGCTTCAGGGGACCATGAGCAGTTCTTC; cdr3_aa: CSASGDHEQFF
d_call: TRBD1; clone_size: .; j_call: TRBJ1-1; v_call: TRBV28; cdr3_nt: TGTGCCAGCAGTTCGTGGACAGGACGAACTGAAGCTTTCTTT; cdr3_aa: CASSSWTGRTEAFF
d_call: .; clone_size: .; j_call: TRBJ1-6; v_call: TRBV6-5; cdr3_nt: TGTGCCAGCAGGCCGGGAATTAATTCACCCCTCCACTTT; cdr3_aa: CASRPGINSPLHF
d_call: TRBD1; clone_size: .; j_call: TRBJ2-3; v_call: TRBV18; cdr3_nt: TGTGCCAGCTCACTTAAAGAACAGGGGGCTAGCACAGATACGCAGTATTTT; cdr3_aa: CASSLKEQGASTDTQYF
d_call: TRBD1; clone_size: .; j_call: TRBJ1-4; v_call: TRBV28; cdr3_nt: TGTGCCAGCATGCTGAGACAGGGCTATGAAAAACTGTTTTTT; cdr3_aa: CASMLRQGYEKLFF
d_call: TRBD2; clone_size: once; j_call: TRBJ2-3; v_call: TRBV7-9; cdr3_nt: TGTGCCAGCAGCTACCAACTAGCGGGGACCACAGATACGCAGTATTTT; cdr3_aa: CASSYQLAGTTDTQYF
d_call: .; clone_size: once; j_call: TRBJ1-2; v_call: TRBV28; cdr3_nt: TGTGCCAGCAGCGAACCATCCTGGGACTTTCGGGACGGCTACACCTTC; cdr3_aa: CASSEPSWDFRDGYTF
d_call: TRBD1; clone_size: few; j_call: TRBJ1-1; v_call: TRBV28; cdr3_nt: TGTGCCAGCAGCGGAGACAGGGTCACTGAAGCTTTCTTT; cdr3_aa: CASSGDRVTEAFF
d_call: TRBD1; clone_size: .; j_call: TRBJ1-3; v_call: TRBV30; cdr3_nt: TGTGCCTGGGCGAAACAGGGGTCTGGAAACACCATATATTTT; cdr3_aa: CAWAKQGSGNTIYF
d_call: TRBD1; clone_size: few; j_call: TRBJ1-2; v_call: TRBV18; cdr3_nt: TGTGCCAGCTCTACCGGGACAGGGACCTATGGCTACACCTTC; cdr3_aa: CASSTGTGTYGYTF
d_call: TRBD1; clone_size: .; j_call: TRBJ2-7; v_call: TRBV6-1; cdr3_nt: TGTGCCAGCAGTGAAAAGCCAGGGGGACAGGGCATGGGTTCCGAGCAGTACTTC; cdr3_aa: CASSEKPGGQGMGSEQYF
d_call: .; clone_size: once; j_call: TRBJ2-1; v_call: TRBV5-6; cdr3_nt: TGTGCCAGCAGCTTCTCGGGTGATGAGCAGTTCTTC; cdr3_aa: CASSFSGDEQFF
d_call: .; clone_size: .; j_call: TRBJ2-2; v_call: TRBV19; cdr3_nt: TGTACCAGTAGTACCCTCTTCACCGGGGAGCTGTTTTTT; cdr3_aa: CTSSTLFTGELFF
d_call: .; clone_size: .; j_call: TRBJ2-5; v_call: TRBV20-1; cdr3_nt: TGCAGTGCTAGCAGGAAGGAGACCCAGTACTTC; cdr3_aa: CSASRKETQYF
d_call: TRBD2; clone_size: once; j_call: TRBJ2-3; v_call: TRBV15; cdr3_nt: TGTGCCACCAGCAGAGATTTAAGAACTAGCGGGGAAACAGATACGCAGTATTTT; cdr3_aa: CATSRDLRTSGETDTQYF
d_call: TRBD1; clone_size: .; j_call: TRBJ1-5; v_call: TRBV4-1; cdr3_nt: TGCGCCAGCAGTTATAGGACAGGGACTCAGCCCCAGCATTTT; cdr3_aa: CASSYRTGTQPQHF
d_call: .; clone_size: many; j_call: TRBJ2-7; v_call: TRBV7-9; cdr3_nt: TGTGCCAGCAGCATTCAGGGCTTTCCCTACGAGCAGTACTTC; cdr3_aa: CASSIQGFPYEQYF
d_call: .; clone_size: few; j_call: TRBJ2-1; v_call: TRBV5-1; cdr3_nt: TGCGCCAGCAGCCCTTCTGGACTGGGCTACAATGAGCAGTTCTTC; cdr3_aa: CASSPSGLGYNEQFF
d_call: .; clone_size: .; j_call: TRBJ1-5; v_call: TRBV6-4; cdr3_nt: TGTGCCAGCAGTGGGGGGGTCAATCAGCCCCAGCATTTT; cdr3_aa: CASSGGVNQPQHF
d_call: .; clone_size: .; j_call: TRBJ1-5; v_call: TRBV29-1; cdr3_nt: TGCAGCGTTGCGGCAGGTAGCAATCAGCCCCAGCATTTT; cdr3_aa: CSVAAGSNQPQHF
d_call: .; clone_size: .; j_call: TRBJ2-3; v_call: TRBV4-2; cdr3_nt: TGTGCCAGCAGCCAAATCGGGGGGCGAAGCACAGATACGCAGTATTTT; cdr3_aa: CASSQIGGRSTDTQYF
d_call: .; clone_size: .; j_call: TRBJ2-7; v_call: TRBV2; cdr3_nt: TGTGCCAGCGGGGGCACACCCTACGAGCAGTACTTC; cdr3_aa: CASGGTPYEQYF
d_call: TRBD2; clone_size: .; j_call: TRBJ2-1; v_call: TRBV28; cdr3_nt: TGTGCCAGCAGTCCCTTTTCGGCGGGGGGGTATAATGAGCAGTTCTTC; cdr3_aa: CASSPFSAGGYNEQFF
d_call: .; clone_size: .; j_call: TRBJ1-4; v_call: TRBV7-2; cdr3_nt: TGTGCCAGCAGCTTCGCCGGGGTCGGGGAAAAACTGTTTTTT; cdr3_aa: CASSFAGVGEKLFF
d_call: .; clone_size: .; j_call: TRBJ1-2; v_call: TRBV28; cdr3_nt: TGTGCCATCGCCTTTAGTCCCAACTATGGCTACACCTTC; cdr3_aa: CAIAFSPNYGYTF
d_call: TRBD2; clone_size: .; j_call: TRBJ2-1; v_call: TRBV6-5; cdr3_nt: TGTGCCAGCAGCGGACTAGCGGGAGAGGGCAATGAGCAGTTCTTC; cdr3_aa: CASSGLAGEGNEQFF
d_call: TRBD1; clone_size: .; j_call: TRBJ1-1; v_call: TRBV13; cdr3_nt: TGTGCCAGCAGCCGGGGACAGTGGGTGAACACTGAAGCTTTCTTT; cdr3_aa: CASSRGQWVNTEAFF
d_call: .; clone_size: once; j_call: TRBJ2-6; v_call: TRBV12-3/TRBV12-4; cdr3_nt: TGTGCCAGCAGGAGCTCAGGGGCCAACGTCCTGACTTTC; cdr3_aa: CASRSSGANVLTF
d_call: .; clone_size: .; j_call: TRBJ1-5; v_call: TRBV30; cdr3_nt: TGTGCCTGGAGTCGAGACAGGAGCAATCAGCCCCAGCATTTT; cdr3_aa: CAWSRDRSNQPQHF
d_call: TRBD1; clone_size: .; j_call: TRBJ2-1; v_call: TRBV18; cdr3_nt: TGTGCCAGCTCACGCTCGGAACAGGGGAGACGGAATGAGCAGTTCTTC; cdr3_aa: CASSRSEQGRRNEQFF
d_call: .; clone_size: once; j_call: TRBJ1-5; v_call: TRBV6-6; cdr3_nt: TGTGCCAGCAGTTATTCCGAGGGTGTGGGGCAGCCCCAGCATTTT; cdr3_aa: CASSYSEGVGQPQHF
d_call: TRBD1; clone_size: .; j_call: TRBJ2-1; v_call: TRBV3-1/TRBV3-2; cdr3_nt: TGTGCCAGCAGCCAAGGACAGGGGAAGGGTGAGCAGTTCTTC; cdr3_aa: CASSQGQGKGEQFF
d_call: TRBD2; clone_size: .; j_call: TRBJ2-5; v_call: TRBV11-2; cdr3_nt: TGTGCCAGCAGTACAGCCACGGGACTAGCGAGCAGGACCCAGTACTTC; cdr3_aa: CASSTATGLASRTQYF
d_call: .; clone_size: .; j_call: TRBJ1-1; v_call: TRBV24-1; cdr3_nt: TGTGCCACCAGTGATTCGAAGGGGAGGAGCACTGAAGCTTTCTTT; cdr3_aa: CATSDSKGRSTEAFF
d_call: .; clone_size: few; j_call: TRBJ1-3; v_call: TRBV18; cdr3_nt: TGTGCCAGCTCACCCATAGTGCAAGACACCATATATTTT; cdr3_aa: CASSPIVQDTIYF